The 10 T cell receptor beta chains listed next were all sequenced from one sample in a study of shared clonotypes between healthy human individuals. Clones were sequenced by immunoSEQ multiplex PCR, and TCRdb holds only the in-frame ones, with some missing. Seen here are approximately 980,000 clones, less than 85% observed once, and the top ten hold about 1.5%. The specimen sequenced was memory CD4+ T cells sorted from blood. The subset denotes: CD45RA-negative fraction. Source of these receptors: a man aged 18 to 30 in good health.

About this clone: Other nucleotide sequences in the sample specify the same CDR3. The rearrangement links TRBV18 to TRBJ1-4; 7 bases agree with TRBD1. This CDR3 spans 14 amino acids. The J segment lost 3 bases and the V segment lost 2 bases, leaving 0 bases of the junction unmatched. Germline CDR1 KGHSH, CDR2 LQKENI. CDR3 in amino acids: CASSPGTANEKLFF. CDR3 coding DNA: TGTGCCAGCTCACCAGGGACAGCTAATGAAAAACTGTTTTTT.

This CDR3 is CSVSGTAEQYF. As DNA, the CDR3 is TGCAGCGTTTCCGGGACAGCGGAGCAGTACTTC. The chain employs TRBV29-1 and TRBJ2-7; 7 positions agree with TRBD1. Germline V gene lookup returns CDR1 SQVTM and CDR2 ANQGSEA. J was trimmed by 7 bases and V by 5 bases; bases with no gene match: 5. The CDR3 covers 11 residues.

This clone appeared many times. The CDR3 nucleotides are TGTGCCAGCACCCCGGGGAGAACTAATGAAAAACTGTTTTTT. Its protein product is CASTPGRTNEKLFF. The chain uses TRBV9 and TRBJ1-4; D is undetermined. Trimming left V 6 bases short and J 1 base short, with 10 bases between. The CDR3 sequence is 14 residues long. Germline CDR1 and CDR2: SGDLS and YYNGEE.

This chain uses TRBV18 with TRBJ1-5, with 9 bases lining up with TRBD1. Per the germline V gene, CDR1 is KGHSH and CDR2 is LQKENI. The CDR3 length is 16 residues. Trimming removed 9 bases from V and 2 bases from J; junction bases left unmatched: 11. CDR3 DNA: TGTGCCAGTCAAGAACAGGGGGCGTTAGGCAATCAGCCCCAGCATTTT. Residues: CASQEQGALGNQPQHF. The full variable domain, its missing parts supplied by reference TRBV18 and TRBJ1-5, is NAGVMQNPRHLVRRRGQEARLRCSPMKGHSHVYWYRQLPEEGLKFMVYLQKENIIDESGMPKERFSAEFPKEGPSILRIQQVVRGDSAAYFCASQEQGALGNQPQHFGDGTRLSIL.

For this clone: The same CDR3 is also encoded by other DNA sequences in this sample. The chain employs TRBV6-5 and TRBJ1-1; D is unresolved. This CDR3 spans 13 amino acids. CDR1 and CDR2 (germline): MNHEY, SVGAGI. The ends were cut back, 4 bases at V and 4 bases at J, with 10 bases in the middle. The CDR3 coding sequence is TGTGCCAGCAGTTGGACTGGAGGCACTGAAGCTTTCTTT. As protein: CASSWTGGTEAFF.

V usage is TRBV30 and J usage is TRBJ1-1; TRBD1 aligns across 7 bases. J lost 4 bases, V lost 7 bases, and 12 bases had no gene match. In germline, CDR1 is GTSNPN, CDR2 SVGIG (reference sequence). The CDR3 spans 14 residues. CDR3 in amino acids: CASKRGDSSTEAFF. CDR3 bases: TGTGCCTCCAAACGGGGGGACAGCAGCACTGAAGCTTTCTTT.

In its sample, this clone was seen once. The chain combines TRBV7-6 with TRBJ1-2, with D unresolved. Germline V gene data show CDR1 as SGHVS and CDR2 as FNYEAQ. Trimming pared 4 bases from V and 1 base from J, leaving 13 bases between. This CDR3 contains 15 residues. As DNA, the CDR3 is TGTGCCAGCAGCTACGAATCCGGCCTTAACTATGGCTACACCTTC. Its protein is CASSYESGLNYGYTF.

The V gene is TRBV7-2, the J gene TRBJ2-7, with D perhaps being TRBD1 or TRBD2 (5 bases each). The CDR3 loop spans 12 amino acids. CDR1 is SGHTA, CDR2 FQGNSA, per germline. The germline V and J ends were trimmed by 8 bases and 2 bases, with 10 bases remaining between them. The CDR3 coding sequence is TGTGCCAGCGGGCAGGGAGCCTACGAGCAGTACTTC. This encodes CASGQGAYEQYF.

This chain connects TRBV5-1 to TRBJ1-2; 7 bases agree with TRBD1. In germline, CDR1 is SGHRS, CDR2 YFSETQ. The CDR3 totals 17 residues. V trimming: 4 bases; J trimming: 4 bases; junction bases outside the gene matches: 16. The CDR3: CASSPAPPRGGSYGYTF. CDR3 coding DNA: TGCGCCAGCAGCCCCGCGCCCCCCAGGGGGGGTAGCTATGGCTACACCTTC.

This clone was seen ten or more times. The CDR3 nucleotides are TGTGCCAGCAGCCAAGATTCGGGGGCGCGTAATGGCTACACCTTC. It yields the protein CASSQDSGARNGYTF. The rearrangement uses TRBV14 and TRBJ1-2; a possible D gene is TRBD1 (6 bases). In germline, CDR1 is SGHDN, CDR2 FVKESK. The CDR3 spans 15 residues. V lost 0 bases and J 6 bases, leaving 14 bases between the germline ends. Filled out from reference TRBV14 and TRBJ1-2, the complete variable domain reads EAGVTQFPSHSVIEKGQTVTLRCDPISGHDNLYWYRRVMGKEIKFLLHFVKESKQDESGMPNNRFLAERTGGTYSTLKVQPAELEDSGVYFCASSQDSGARNGYTFGSGTRLTVV.